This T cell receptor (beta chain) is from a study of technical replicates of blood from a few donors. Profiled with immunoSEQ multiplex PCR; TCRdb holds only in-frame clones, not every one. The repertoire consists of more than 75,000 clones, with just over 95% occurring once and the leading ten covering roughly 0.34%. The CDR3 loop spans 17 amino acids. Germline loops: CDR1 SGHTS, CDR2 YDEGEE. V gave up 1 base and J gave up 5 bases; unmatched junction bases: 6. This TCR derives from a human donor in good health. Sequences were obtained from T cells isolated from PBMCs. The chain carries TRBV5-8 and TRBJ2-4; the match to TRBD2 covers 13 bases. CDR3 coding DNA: TGTGCCAGCAGCTTGAGTACTAGCGGGAGGGCCGAAAACATTCAGTACTTC. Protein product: CASSLSTSGRAENIQYF.